This T cell receptor (beta chain) was sequenced during a study of blood T cell repertoires in COVID-19. On the study more broadly: Researchers got acute and convalescent COVID-19 samples from the United States, Italy and Spain. T cells, B-cell-depleted T cells, or PBMCs supplied cDNA or gDNA.

J was trimmed by 6 bases and V by 5 bases; bases with no gene match: 7. The length of the CDR3 is 15 residues. Germline V gene lookup returns CDR1 SGHAT and CDR2 FQNNGV. In the original analysis: From reference gene primer amplification, estimates of nucleated cell counts were derived. Clones were read by immunoSEQ multiplex PCR, and TCRdb kept only the in-frame ones, dropping some. That table furnishes V, J and clone size, whereas the DNA furnished D and trimming. This table holds more than 60,000 clones, around 91% found once. The receptor was derived from a man in his forties or fifties with acute or convalescent COVID-19. V usage is TRBV11-2 and J usage is TRBJ1-5; 10 bases agree with TRBD1. Sequenced input: peripheral blood. CDR3 loop: CASSRGTGVLQPQHF. CDR3 sequence (DNA): TGTGCCAGCAGCCGGGGGACAGGGGTTCTTCAGCCCCAGCATTTT.